The clone carrying this TCR beta chain has a count of ten or more. Its antigen is unidentified. Time point noted: newly diagnosed GD, antithyroid drugs for less than 3 months. Scientists built the TCR library using RNA that was extracted from PBMCs. V was cut by 1 base and J by 4 bases, with 10 bases left in between. CDR3 length: 14 residues. Germline V gene data show CDR1 as LGHDT and CDR2 as YNNKEL (reference sequence). Combining iRepertoire HTBI primers with Arm-PCR of CDR3 regions, the authors built TCR beta libraries. TCRdb re-called the multiplex PCR reads through MiXCR, storing one row per CDR3 protein. The sample holds 450,000 to 600,000 distinct CDR3 sequences, less than 15% seen once. The record originates from a study of regulatory T cells in long-lasting Graves disease. General study points: When disease was persistent, TRBV28, TRBJ1-2 and TRBJ2-5 were the favored segments.

The sample was also reused in another study, on T cells in Graves' hyperthyroidism and ophthalmopathy. That source reports: Graves' hyperthyroidism showing no ophthalmopathy progression within 18 months was considered stable. Stable hyperthyroidism and ophthalmopathy were separated using 13 V-J signatures.

This clonotype was sampled from a man aged 30-40 years with Graves disease. The chain employs TRBV3-1 and TRBJ1-2; a weak D match, TRBD1 (6 bases). The starting material was peripheral blood mononuclear cells (PBMCs), obtained at new diagnosis, from a patient treated with antithyroid drugs. The CDR3 DNA follows: TGTGCCAGCAGCCAAGGGGGGGCTAGCTATGGCTACACCTTC. Its translation: CASSQGGASYGYTF.